The sequence of this T cell receptor beta chain was determined in a study of blood T cell repertoires in COVID-19 (TCRdb year 2020). About the study as a whole: Samples covering the acute and convalescent phases of COVID-19 were provided by collaborators in the United States, Italy and Spain. Subjects who had been exposed to COVID-19, were actively infected with it, or had recovered from it provided the deeply sampled blood TCRbeta repertoires that made up the dataset. The material from the prospective study consisted of cDNA or gDNA derived from T cells, B-cell-depleted T cells, or PBMCs. The samples were drawn from two sources: the first 160 participants of the ongoing ImmuneRACE study, and fewer than 1,500 subjects contributed by 6 global collaborators. Where HLA class I and class II types were available, the types were taken from metadata supplied by the sample provider, not from assay-based typing. The repertoires were made available in a free public database intended to serve as a resource for research on the immune response to SARS-CoV-2. A de-identified subject ID, COVID-19 status, age in years and sex were almost always included in the sample metadata.

Participants in the prospective study were aged about 18 to 100 years, lived in 20 to 30 United States geographic areas, and enrolled through a virtual design. Cohort assignment in the prospective study relied on participant-reported clinical history from a screening survey and a study questionnaire. Exposed participants had been in contact, within 2 weeks of entering the study, with a person who had a PCR-confirmed or clinician-diagnosed case of COVID-19. Mobile phlebotomists in the prospective study collected whole blood, serum and a nasopharyngeal or oropharyngeal swab from every participant. Additional blood draws and questionnaires over an approximately two-month period could optionally be provided by prospective study participants. Prospective study blood samples were shipped either frozen or at room temperature before DNA extraction. The study at large found these results: The amount of clinical and demographic metadata varied by source and participant and was provided uncurated.

The immunoSEQ Assay, a bias-controlled multiplex PCR, was used to amplify TCRbeta CDR3 regions from genomic DNA. Per the original workflow: Nucleated cell counts per sample were estimated from amplification of reference gene primers within the assay. Sequence reads were collapsed and filtered to measure the absolute abundance of every unique TCRbeta CDR3 rearrangement. Productive Simpson clonality was computed per sample as the square root of Simpson's diversity index over productive rearrangements. TCRdb limited this immuneACCESS table to in-frame rearrangements with V and J called. A share of clones is missing; checked studies link under half to unresolved V genes, and the rest is unexplained. V and J calls and clone size are copied from that table; D and trimming were computed from the DNA. The sample has 250,000 or so clones on record, approximately 90% of them singletons. The leading ten clones occupy around 2.8% of the sample.

Spanning cysteine to phenylalanine, the CDR3 consists of 15 amino acids. CDR3 DNA is the only sequence kept; it has 45 bases, read in frame from the first base. After removal of 3 bases from V and 7 bases from J, the junction retains 12 bases not matched to a gene. In the germline V gene (reference sequence), CDR1 corresponds to LNHDA and CDR2 to SQIVND. With respect to this clone: Its target antigen remains unknown. Base qualities are not provided; no much larger clone lies one nucleotide away.

The sample taken for sequencing was PBMCs or T cells enriched from blood (not recorded which). This TCR was sampled from a middle-aged man who had been exposed to COVID-19. Recombination connected TRBV19 to TRBJ2-7, with 7 bases in between that match TRBD1. CDR3 reads: CASSMNGQGVFEQYF. At the DNA level, the sequence is TGTGCCAGTAGTATGAACGGGCAGGGGGTTTTTGAGCAGTACTTC.